The clone carrying this TCR beta chain was counted a few times. Its antigen remains unidentified. TCRdb independently ran MiXCR on the reads; one entry per CDR3 protein. The repertoire holds 200,000 to 250,000 distinct CDR3 sequences, with 35% to 40% as singletons. This CDR3 is built from 20 residues. V was clipped by 2 bases and J by 9 bases; unmatched bases: 22. The germline V gene has CDR1 SGHVS and CDR2 FQNEAQ. This record belongs to a study of T cell repertoires in cytomegalovirus infection. In the study overall: The study used recently identified HLA-C-restricted and well-studied HLA-B-restricted CMV epitopes.

The sequenced sample was CD8+ T cells from cultured PBMCs, obtained from culture after CMV antigen stimulation. The receptor's source is a human donor in good health (CMV status not recorded). Some clones in this sample may be carry-over from other donors' samples. This sequence joins TRBV7-8 and TRBJ2-3, with TRBD2 matching over 11 bases. This CDR3 reads CASSLTLAGGPIKTLGTQYF. Here the CDR3 DNA reads TGTGCCAGCAGCTTAACCTTAGCGGGAGGGCCGATCAAAACTCTGGGCACGCAGTATTTT.